What follows is one T cell receptor (beta chain) and its context. What it binds is unknown. The record originates from a study of shared clonotypes between healthy human individuals. Study-level points and caveats: A few donors had 5% to 6% of their naive CD4 clonotypes in common. Sequencing depth was a factor that was expected to affect clonotype sharing among donors. A small donor pool kept down the genetic and exposure-history diversity that was represented.

Data came from immunoSEQ multiplex PCR; TCRdb stores just in-frame clones and leaves some out. The table records more than 2 million clones, approximately 94% of them present only once. In the naive CD8 group, cells lacked CD45RO and were positively selected for CCR7, so terminally differentiated effector memory CD45RA+ cells were left out. The CDR3 extends over 16 amino acids. V lost 4 bases and J 0 bases, leaving 14 bases between the germline ends. Germline V gene sequence: CDR1 SGHDN, CDR2 FVKESK. The chain recombines TRBV14 with TRBJ2-3; no reliable D call. Sequencing was done on a sample of naive CD8+ T cells sorted from blood. The TCR comes from a man aged 18 to 30 in good health. CDR3 amino acids: CASSPRPMTSTDTQYF. The CDR3 nucleotides are TGTGCCAGCAGCCCCCGCCCGATGACGAGCACAGATACGCAGTATTTT. Together with reference TRBV14 and TRBJ2-3, the CDR3 gives the full variable domain: EAGVTQFPSHSVIEKGQTVTLRCDPISGHDNLYWYRRVMGKEIKFLLHFVKESKQDESGMPNNRFLAERTGGTYSTLKVQPAELEDSGVYFCASSPRPMTSTDTQYFGPGTRLTVL.